This T cell receptor (beta chain) was found in a study of molecular identifiers for immune sequencing clone quantification. Across the study: Replicate experiments took RNA from approximately 20,000 or 100,000 naive CD8 cells, divided it five ways and sequenced four.

This clonotype came up many times. The use of previously described methods and listed TCR primers produced the bulk TCR libraries. TCRdb re-called the PCR reads with MiXCR, one entry per CDR3 protein. The table lists some 41,000 distinct CDR3 sequences, approximately 24% of them singletons. J lost 1 base, V lost 0 bases, and 4 bases had no gene match. In germline, CDR1 is DFQATT, CDR2 SNEGSKA (reference sequence). CDR3 length: 15 amino acids. Every naive CD8 library was made from between roughly 19,000 and 1,000,000 sorted cells with 10%, 30% or 50% RNA. Naive CD8 T cell sorting was performed on the CD8+CD4-CCR7+CD45RA+ phenotype.

The receptor comes from a human donor in good health. Some libraries in this study had Jurkat cell RNA spiked in. The chain employs TRBV20-1 and TRBJ2-7; 9 bases fit TRBD2. Sequencing was carried out using naive CD8+ T cells from blood, with Jurkat cell RNA spiked in. Subset in this sample: FACS-sorted CD8+CD4-CCR7+CD45RA+ naive T cells. DNA of the CDR3: TGCAGTGCTAGAGATGTAGCGGGAGTATCCTACGAGCAGTACTTC. This encodes CSARDVAGVSYEQYF.